These T cell receptor beta chains were read from a single sample in a study of blood T cell repertoires in COVID-19. The data were produced by immunoSEQ multiplex PCR, yet TCRdb's version contains in-frame clones alone and is incomplete. The sample lists 100,000 to 150,000 clones; approximately 80% were seen once. The sequencing sample was made of peripheral blood. All receptors come from a man in his sixties with acute or convalescent COVID-19. Each CDR3 is given with its conserved first and last residue. The D gene is left open where the match is weak. Size is stated for part of the rows, as once, few or many counts, or as a class when the clone is expanded.

>-|TRBJ2-1|13|once|TRBV5-4
TGTGCCAGCAGCTTGGGGACTACCGAACAGTTGGTCTTC
CASSLGTTEQLVF
>TRBD1|TRBJ2-7|15|-|TRBV5-1
TGCGCCAGCAGCTGGACAGGGGGCCCTTCCTACGAGCAGTACTTC
CASSWTGGPSYEQYF
>TRBD2|TRBJ2-7|14|once|TRBV7-3
TGTGCCAGCAGCTCGACTAGCGGGAGCCCCGAGCAGTACTTC
CASSSTSGSPEQYF
>-|TRBJ2-3|19|-|TRBV7-4
TGTGCCAGCAGCTTGGGGGGCGGGAGTGATTTGGGTGCTGCAGATACGCAGTATTTT
CASSLGGGSDLGAADTQYF
>TRBD2|TRBJ2-7|15|-|TRBV9
TGTGCCAGCAGCGACGGAGCGGGAGGGTCCTACGAGCAGTACTTC
CASSDGAGGSYEQYF
>-|TRBJ2-7|15|-|TRBV7-3
TGTGCCAGCAGCTTAAAGGGGTCCCCCTCCTACGAGCAGTACTTC
CASSLKGSPSYEQYF
>-|TRBJ1-5|13|-|TRBV15
TGTGCCACCAGCAGAGCAGGTTATCAGCCCCAGCATTTT
CATSRAGYQPQHF
>-|TRBJ1-2|13|-|TRBV28
TGTGCCAGCAGTTTAGAGGGGGGGTATGGCTACACCTTC
CASSLEGGYGYTF
>-|TRBJ2-2|17|-|TRBV21-1
TGTGCCAGCAGCAAAAGGAAGGTGGGACAGAACACCGGGGAGCTGTTTTTT
CASSKRKVGQNTGELFF
>-|TRBJ1-2|13|few|TRBV7-3
TGTGCCAGCAGCTTAACCCTCAGTAATGGCTACACCTTC
CASSLTLSNGYTF
>-|TRBJ1-2|14|-|TRBV28
TGTGCCAGCAGTGTTCCGGGTCCTAACTATGGCTACACCTTC
CASSVPGPNYGYTF
>-|TRBJ1-1|14|once|TRBV10-3
TGTGCCATCAGTGAGCCGTCCCTCGGGGGGGCAGCTTTCTTT
CAISEPSLGGAAFF
>-|TRBJ1-2|13|-|TRBV6-5
TGTGCCAGCAGCGACAACCCAGAGTATGGCTACACCTTC
CASSDNPEYGYTF
>-|TRBJ2-4|17|-|TRBV28
TGTGCCAGCAGTACACTACAGGGGGGGCTAGCCAAAAACATTCAGTACTTC
CASSTLQGGLAKNIQYF
>-|TRBJ2-6|13|-|TRBV10-3
TGTGCCAGTAGCCGCCCTGGGGCCAACGTCCTGACTTTC
CASSRPGANVLTF
>-|TRBJ2-5|13|-|TRBV18
TGTGCCAGCTCACTATCGCTGCGGGAGACCCAGTACTTC
CASSLSLRETQYF
>TRBD1|TRBJ1-4|18|once|TRBV18
TGTGCCAGCTCAAGTTTGAGGACAGGCGCTGCAACTAATGAAAAACTGTTTTTT
CASSSLRTGAATNEKLFF
>TRBD2|TRBJ2-3|15|-|TRBV30
TGTGCCTGGAAACTGGGCGGGAGTAACACAGATACGCAGTATTTT
CAWKLGGSNTDTQYF
>TRBD1|TRBJ1-1|14|-|TRBV19
TGTGCCAGTAGGCGACAGGGGGCTGTAACTGAAGCTTTCTTT
CASRRQGAVTEAFF
>-|TRBJ1-1|14|-|TRBV10-1
TGCGCCAGCAGCCGACAGCGTCAGAACACTGAAGCTTTCTTT
CASSRQRQNTEAFF
>-|TRBJ1-2|14|-|TRBV5-6
TGTGCCAGCAGCTTGGCGACAAGTAACTATGGCTACACCTTC
CASSLATSNYGYTF
>TRBD1|TRBJ1-1|17|few|TRBV19
TGTGCCAGTAGTACACCCCGGGACAGGGGAACTAACACTGAAGCTTTCTTT
CASSTPRDRGTNTEAFF
>-|TRBJ2-5|12|-|TRBV27
TGTGCCAGCAGCATCCTCGGGGAGACCCAGTACTTC
CASSILGETQYF
>TRBD2|TRBJ2-3|15|-|TRBV5-1
TGCGCCAGCAGTGCTGCGCGGGAGGGAAGGGATACGCAGTATTTT
CASSAAREGRDTQYF
>TRBD2|TRBJ2-1|13|-|TRBV5-1
TGCGCCAGCAGCCAGGGTAGCGGGAGTAGGCAGTTCTTC
CASSQGSGSRQFF
>-|TRBJ1-6|16|-|TRBV27
TGTGCCAGCAGTCCCCACGGCCGGGCGGGTAATTCACCCCTCCACTTT
CASSPHGRAGNSPLHF